These 26 T cell receptor beta chains originate from one sample sequenced in a study of cytomegalovirus exposure and HLA in healthy donors. PCR was performed using 60 Vbeta and 13 Jbeta primers. TCRdb keeps only in-frame clones here, not all; method: immunoSEQ multiplex PCR. The data show about 130,000 clones, roughly 79% seen once. The material sequenced was PBMCs. These TCRs come from a man between 18 and 35 years old in good health and CMV-seronegative.

This clone has a handful of counts. V and J are TRBV30 and TRBJ2-5, with 7 bases that match TRBD2. The ends lost 2 bases at V and 8 bases at J; junction bases unmatched: 8. This CDR3 spans 13 amino acids. Germline V gives CDR1 GTSNPN, CDR2 SVGIG (reference sequence). The CDR3 loop reads CAWSRSGRVTQYF. For the CDR3, the DNA is TGTGCCTGGAGTCGTAGCGGGCGAGTTACCCAGTACTTC.

The V and J genes are TRBV18 and TRBJ1-4; no clear D. Germline assignment: CDR1 KGHSH and CDR2 LQKENI. CDR3 size: 12 residues. Trimming left V 0 bases short and J 10 bases short, with 6 bases between. The CDR3 here is CASSPPEGKLFF. CDR3 DNA: TGTGCCAGCTCACCACCGGAGGGAAAACTGTTTTTT. Variable domain in full (rest from reference TRBV18 and TRBJ1-4): NAGVMQNPRHLVRRRGQEARLRCSPMKGHSHVYWYRQLPEEGLKFMVYLQKENIIDESGMPKERFSAEFPKEGPSILRIQQVVRGDSAAYFCASSPPEGKLFFGSGTQLSVL.

This clone is a singleton in its sample. The genes are TRBV13 and TRBJ1-2, with 8 nucleotides matching TRBD1. Per the germline V gene, CDR1 is PRHDT and CDR2 is FYEKMQ (reference sequence). This CDR3 comprises 17 residues. Trimming took 0 bases from V and 7 from J; bases not matched to a gene: 13. CDR3 residues: CASSLGSVWAGGGGYTF. The CDR3 coding sequence is TGTGCCAGCAGCTTAGGTAGTGTTTGGGCAGGGGGCGGTGGCTACACCTTC.

The chain combines TRBV4-3 with TRBJ2-2; the D gene is possibly TRBD1 (6 bases). The CDR3 extends over 16 amino acids. Germline V lookup: CDR1 LGHNA, CDR2 YSLEER. V shed 2 bases and J shed 6 bases, with 16 bases lying between them. CDR3 region: CASSQTSRGVAGELFF. In DNA form, the CDR3 reads TGCGCCAGCAGCCAAACCTCCAGGGGTGTCGCCGGGGAGCTGTTTTTT.

The chain employs TRBV29-1 and TRBJ2-7; 7 positions match TRBD1. Trimming at V came to 4 bases and at J to 3 bases, leaving 3 bases not matched to a gene. Germline V CDR1 and CDR2: SQVTM, ANQGSEA. CDR3 length: 12 amino acids. The CDR3 nucleotides are TGCAGCGTTGTGGGACAGTTCTACGAGCAGTACTTC. It translates to CSVVGQFYEQYF.

This chain connects TRBV7-9 to TRBJ1-1; 12 nucleotides agree with TRBD1. This CDR3 contains 14 residues. V shed 1 base, J shed 11 bases, and the junction held 5 bases outside the gene matches. The V gene's germline CDR1 is SEHNR and CDR2 FQNEAQ (reference sequence). The CDR3 region has the DNA TGTGCCAGCAGCTTAGTGGGACAGGGGGCAATGGCTTTCTTT. Translated: CASSLVGQGAMAFF. The variable domain in full, completed from reference TRBV7-9 and TRBJ1-1, reads DTGVSQNPRHKITKRGQNVTFRCDPISEHNRLYWYRQTLGQGPEFLTYFQNEAQLEKSRLLSDRFSAERPKGSFSTLEIQRTEQGDSAMYLCASSLVGQGAMAFFGQGTRLTVV.

This rearrangement joins TRBV19 to TRBJ2-7; D is possibly TRBD2 (6 bases). Trimming shortened V by 5 bases and J by 6 bases, and 17 bases separated the two germline ends. CDR1 is LNHDA, CDR2 SQIVND, per germline (reference sequence). The length of the CDR3 is 14 residues. The CDR3 coding sequence is TGTGCCAGTAGTGTCGGTTGGGGGGTCGGCGAGCAGTACTTC. Residues: CASSVGWGVGEQYF.

The chain uses TRBV28 and TRBJ1-2, with D tentatively TRBD1 (6 bases). The CDR3 contains 13 residues. Trimming stripped 6 bases from V and 6 bases from J, with 14 bases between. CDR1 and CDR2 (germline): MDHEN, SYDVKM. For the CDR3, the DNA is TGTGCCAGCAGAGAAAGGACAGCCAATGGCTACACCTTC. This sequence encodes CASRERTANGYTF.

The chain uses TRBV10-1 and TRBJ2-2; 9 nucleotides line up with TRBD2. Germline V gene data show CDR1 as WNHNN and CDR2 as SYGVQD (reference sequence). The CDR3 runs to 15 residues. V was pared by 3 bases and J by 6 bases, with 5 bases of the junction left unmatched. The CDR3: CASSDSGGPSGELFF. The CDR3 DNA reads as TGCGCCAGCAGTGACAGCGGGGGGCCATCCGGGGAGCTGTTTTTT.

This clone is a singleton in its sample. The chain carries TRBV7-8 and TRBJ1-1, with unresolved D. Germline CDR1 reads SGHVS; CDR2 reads FQNEAQ. This CDR3 has 13 residues. V was cut by 5 bases and J by 4 bases, with 11 bases left in between. The CDR3 nucleotides are TGTGCCAGCAGCCAGAGGGCCGGCACTGAAGCTTTCTTT. Translated, it gives CASSQRAGTEAFF.

The chain uses TRBV12-5 and TRBJ1-1; TRBD1 agrees at 8 bases. The CDR3 is made up of 14 amino acids. CDR1 LGHNT and CDR2 FRNRAP come from the germline V gene. The V and J ends lost 3 bases and 3 bases, in that order; junction bases with no gene match: 3. CDR3 residues: CASGLQGVDTEAFF. CDR3 nucleotide sequence: TGTGCTAGTGGTTTACAGGGGGTGGACACTGAAGCTTTCTTT.

The chain recombines TRBV7-2 with TRBJ2-5, with D perhaps matching TRBD1 (5 bases). Germline CDR1 SGHTA, CDR2 FQGNSA. This CDR3 has 14 amino acids. Trimming left V 5 bases short and J 6 bases short, with 16 bases between. The CDR3 sequence is CASSPGPKGKTQYF. As DNA, the CDR3 is TGTGCCAGCAGCCCGGGCCCCAAGGGGAAGACCCAGTACTTC.

The chain links TRBV4-1 to TRBJ2-5, with 7 nucleotides matching TRBD2. J lost 1 base, V lost 0 bases, and 8 bases had no gene match. This CDR3 comprises 17 residues. Germline V gene sequence: CDR1 MGHRA, CDR2 YSYEKL. The CDR3 coding sequence is TGCGCCAGCAGCCAAGAAAGGCGGGCTAGCGGCCAAGAGACCCAGTACTTC. Its translation is CASSQERRASGQETQYF.

The chain uses TRBV7-8 and TRBJ2-5; 10 nucleotides agree with TRBD1. After removal of 1 base from V and 4 bases from J, the junction contained 6 bases not matched to a gene. CDR1 SGHVS and CDR2 FQNEAQ come from the germline V gene. The CDR3 has 16 residues. CDR3: CASSLVGQGRGETQYF. In nucleotides, the CDR3 is TGTGCCAGCAGCTTAGTGGGACAGGGGAGGGGAGAGACCCAGTACTTC.

The chain couples TRBV4-1 to TRBJ2-1; 8 bases line up with TRBD2. Germline V gene lookup returns CDR1 MGHRA and CDR2 YSYEKL. This CDR3 contains 13 residues. The trim removed 5 bases at V and 9 bases at J, leaving 6 bases unmatched. The CDR3 sequence is CASSTRLAREQFF. In DNA, the CDR3 is TGCGCCAGCAGCACCCGACTAGCGCGTGAGCAGTTCTTC.

The V gene is TRBV5-6, the J gene TRBJ1-3; D perhaps matches TRBD1 (6 bases). This CDR3 has 15 amino acids. CDR1 and CDR2 from the germline V gene are SGHDT and YYEEEE. V gave up 4 bases and J gave up 0 bases, with 11 bases separating them. Here the CDR3 DNA reads TGTGCCAGCAGCCAACTGGACAGCTCTGGAAACACCATATATTTT. It yields the protein CASSQLDSSGNTIYF. Combining the CDR3 with reference TRBV5-6 and TRBJ1-3 gives the whole variable domain DAGVTQSPTHLIKTRGQQVTLRCSPKSGHDTVSWYQQALGQGPQFIFQYYEEEERQRGNFPDRFSGHQFPNYSSELNVNALLLGDSALYLCASSQLDSSGNTIYFGEGSWLTVV.

The V call is TRBV6-1, the J call TRBJ2-7; 11 nucleotides agree with TRBD1. CDR1 and CDR2 (germline): MNHNS, SASEGT. There are 14 residues in the CDR3. With 7 bases clipped from V and 3 bases from J, the junction kept 5 bases outside the gene matches. In DNA, the CDR3 is TGTGCCAGCAACCCCGGGACAGGGGGCTACGAGCAGTACTTC. As protein: CASNPGTGGYEQYF.

V is TRBV6-5 and J is TRBJ1-2; 7 bases fit TRBD1. This CDR3 region has 15 residues. J was trimmed by 6 bases and V by 0 bases; bases with no gene match: 7. Germline V gene sequence: CDR1 MNHEY, CDR2 SVGAGI. CDR3 loop: CASSYSRQGVDGYTF. The DNA for the CDR3 is TGTGCCAGCAGTTACTCGAGGCAGGGGGTAGATGGCTACACCTTC.

The V and J genes are TRBV28 and TRBJ2-5, with D perhaps TRBD2 (6 bases). Per the germline V gene, CDR1 is MDHEN and CDR2 is SYDVKM. The CDR3 has 15 amino acids. V shed 8 bases and J shed 0 bases, with 16 bases lying between them. CDR3 sequence: CASVQTGGHQETQYF. CDR3 nucleotides: TGTGCCAGCGTACAGACCGGGGGTCACCAAGAGACCCAGTACTTC.

The chain recombines TRBV10-3 with TRBJ2-7; tentatively, D is TRBD1 (6 bases). CDR3 length equals 14 residues. Germline V gene lookup returns CDR1 ENHRY and CDR2 SYGVKD. V was pared by 3 bases and J by 7 bases, with 16 bases between. Here the CDR3 reads CAISEEGVVYEQYF. DNA for the CDR3: TGTGCCATCAGTGAAGAGGGGGTAGTGTATGAGCAGTACTTC.

This clone was seen only a few times. The chain carries TRBV2 and TRBJ1-2; 11 bases are a match to TRBD1. Germline lookup yields CDR1 SNHLY and CDR2 FYNNEI. The CDR3 loop spans 15 amino acids. V shed 4 bases and J 8 bases; nucleotides not matched to a gene: 9. The CDR3 protein is CASSGDYRTGGGYTF. The DNA for the CDR3 is TGTGCCAGCAGTGGGGATTATCGGACAGGGGGCGGCTACACCTTC.

Only one count was recorded for this clone. The rearrangement uses TRBV6-1 and TRBJ1-2; 7 bases are shared with TRBD1. Germline V CDR1 and CDR2: MNHNS, SASEGT. Trimming at V came to 2 bases and at J to 7 bases, leaving 7 bases not matched to a gene. There are 14 residues in the CDR3. DNA for the CDR3: TGTGCCAGCAGTGAATCACAGGGGTCGGGTGGCTACACCTTC. Residues: CASSESQGSGGYTF.

This clone was detected a few times. The chain carries TRBV6-5 and TRBJ1-3; weak D call: TRBD1 (6 bases). The ends were cut back, 4 bases at V and 0 bases at J, with 10 bases in the middle. The CDR3 is made up of 15 amino acids. The V gene's germline CDR1 is MNHEY and CDR2 SVGAGI. CDR3 in DNA: TGTGCCAGCAGTTCCACAGGGATCTCTGGAAACACCATATATTTT. The encoded protein is CASSSTGISGNTIYF.

The rearrangement links TRBV28 to TRBJ1-2; D unclear. V was cut by 4 bases and J by 4 bases, with 13 bases left in between. Germline V CDR1 and CDR2: MDHEN, SYDVKM. This CDR3 has 14 residues. The CDR3 sequence is CASSSIIEGYGYTF. The CDR3 DNA reads TGTGCCAGCAGTTCGATCATAGAGGGCTATGGCTACACCTTC.

The J gene is TRBJ1-2, the V gene TRBV9; D might be TRBD1 (6 bases). Trimming took 3 bases from V and 7 from J, leaving 13 bases between them. The CDR3 is 13 residues long. Germline loops: CDR1 SGDLS, CDR2 YYNGEE. This chain's CDR3 is CASSEQGRTGYTF. The CDR3 DNA follows: TGTGCCAGCAGCGAACAGGGTCGGACTGGCTACACCTTC.

The chain couples TRBV10-1 to TRBJ2-7; D is ambiguous. Trimming took 3 bases from V and 3 from J, leaving 9 bases between them. This CDR3 comprises 13 residues. Germline CDR1 reads WNHNN; CDR2 reads SYGVQD (reference sequence). The CDR3 spells CASSEETRYEQYF. The CDR3 DNA reads TGCGCCAGCAGTGAAGAGACACGCTACGAGCAGTACTTC.